This TCR beta chain was recovered during a study of post-analysis software for immune sequencing data. This clonotype was seen a single time. Its antigen is unknown. The conserved phenylalanine or tryptophan normally closing the CDR3 is absent here, so this likely arose from a read error. Study-level points and caveats: A handful of TRBV segments were significantly more frequent in patients than in controls. TRBV5-6, TRBV5-1 and TRBV20-1 were among these segments.

Per germline, CDR1 SGHRS and CDR2 YFSETQ. The CDR3 is 15 amino acids. The junction had 4 bases not matched to a gene; V was cut back by 0 bases and J by 5 bases. The TCR beta cDNA libraries contained unique molecular identifiers. TCRdb ran MiXCR on the PCR reads and lists one entry per CDR3 protein. The sample has some 690,000 distinct CDR3 sequences, roughly 27% seen once. The V call is TRBV5-1, the J call TRBJ1-5, with 8 bases that match TRBD1. The sequence was obtained from a girl between 5 and 17 years old with multiple sclerosis. Sequencing was done on a sample of blood. CDR3 region: CASSLATGGDQPQHC. The CDR3 nucleotides read TGCGCCAGCAGCTTGGCCACAGGGGGTGATCAGCCCCAGCATTGT.